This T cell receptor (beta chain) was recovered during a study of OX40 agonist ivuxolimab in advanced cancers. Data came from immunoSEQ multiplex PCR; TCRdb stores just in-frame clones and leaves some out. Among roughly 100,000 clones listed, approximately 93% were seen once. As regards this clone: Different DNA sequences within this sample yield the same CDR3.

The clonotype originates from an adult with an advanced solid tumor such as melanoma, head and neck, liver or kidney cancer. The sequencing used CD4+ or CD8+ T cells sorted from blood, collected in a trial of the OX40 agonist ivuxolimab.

The CDR3 nucleotides are TGTGCCATCAGTGAGTCAGGGAATCAGCCCCAGCATTTT. Translated: CAISESGNQPQHF. The V gene is TRBV10-3, the J gene TRBJ1-5; D ambiguous. Germline V gene data show CDR1 as ENHRY and CDR2 as SYGVKD. This CDR3 region has 13 residues. V was shortened by 0 bases and J by 4 bases, with 4 bases between the two germline ends.